The T cell receptor beta chain under discussion was sequenced for a study of OX40 agonist ivuxolimab in advanced cancers. For the study at large: Patients assigned to dose escalation were diagnosed with hepatocellular carcinoma, melanoma, renal cell or head and neck cancer. Under the entry rules, prior anti-PD-1, anti-PD-L1 or anti-CTLA-4 therapy was allowed, and approximately 40% had some. Study results and caveats: In CD8+ T cells, expanded clones were on average more numerous than in CD4+.

As regards this clone: The antigen is not known.

V lost 5 bases, J lost 1 base, and 14 bases lay in between. CDR1 is MNHNY, CDR2 SVGAGI, per germline (reference sequence). The CDR3 totals 15 residues. Profiling relied on immunoSEQ multiplex PCR, and the TCRdb table lists in-frame clones only, not all of them. This table holds about 77,000 clones, around 87% found once. This chain links TRBV6-6 with TRBJ1-2; D ambiguous. Specimen: CD4+ or CD8+ T cells sorted from blood, collected in a trial of the OX40 agonist ivuxolimab. The TCR originated in an adult with an advanced solid tumor such as melanoma, head and neck, liver or kidney cancer. CDR3 in DNA: TGTGCCAGCAGTCCCACGGGCAGGTATAACTATGGCTACACCTTC. This translates into CASSPTGRYNYGYTF.